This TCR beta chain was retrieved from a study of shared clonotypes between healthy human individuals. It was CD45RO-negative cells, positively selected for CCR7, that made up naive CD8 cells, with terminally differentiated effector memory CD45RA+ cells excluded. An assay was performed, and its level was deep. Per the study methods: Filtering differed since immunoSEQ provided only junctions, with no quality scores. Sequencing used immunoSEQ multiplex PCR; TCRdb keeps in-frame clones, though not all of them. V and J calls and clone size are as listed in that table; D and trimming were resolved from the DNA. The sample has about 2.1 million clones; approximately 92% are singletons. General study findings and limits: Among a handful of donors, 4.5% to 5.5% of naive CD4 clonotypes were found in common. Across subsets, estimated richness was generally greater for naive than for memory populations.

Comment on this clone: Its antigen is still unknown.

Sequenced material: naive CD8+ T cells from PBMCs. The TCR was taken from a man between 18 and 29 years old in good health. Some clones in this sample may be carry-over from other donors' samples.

In nucleotides, the CDR3 is TGTGCCAGCAGCCGACCGGGGGACAGAAACTACGAGCAGTACTTC. This codes for CASSRPGDRNYEQYF. This chain joins TRBV28 and TRBJ2-7, with D possibly being TRBD1 (7 bases). The ends were cut back, 6 bases at V and 3 bases at J, with 18 bases in the middle. The CDR3 runs 15 residues. Germline lookup yields CDR1 MDHEN and CDR2 SYDVKM.